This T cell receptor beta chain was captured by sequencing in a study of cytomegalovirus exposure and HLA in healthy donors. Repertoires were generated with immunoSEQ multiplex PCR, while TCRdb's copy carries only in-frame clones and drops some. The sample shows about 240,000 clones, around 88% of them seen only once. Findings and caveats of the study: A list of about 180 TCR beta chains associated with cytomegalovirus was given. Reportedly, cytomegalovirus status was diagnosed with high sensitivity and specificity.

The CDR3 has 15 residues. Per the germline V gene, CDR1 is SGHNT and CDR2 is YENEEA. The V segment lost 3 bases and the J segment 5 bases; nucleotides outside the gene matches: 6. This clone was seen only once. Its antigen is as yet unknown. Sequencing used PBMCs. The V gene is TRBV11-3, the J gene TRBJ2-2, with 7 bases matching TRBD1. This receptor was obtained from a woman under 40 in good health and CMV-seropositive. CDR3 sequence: CASSLRQGGTGELFF. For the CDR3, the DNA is TGTGCCAGCAGCTTGAGACAGGGTGGGACCGGGGAGCTGTTTTTT.